This is a list of T cell receptor beta chains from one sample in a study of STAT5B mutations in CD4+ large granular lymphocyte leukemia. Sequencing was performed with immunoSEQ multiplex PCR; in TCRdb, only in-frame clones are kept and a portion is missing. This table holds tens of thousands of clones, approximately 84% found once. The source material was CD4+ T cells from blood buffy coats. These receptors all stem from a human donor in good health. Both conserved end residues are part of each CDR3. The D gene is left open where the match is weak. The size of a clone is reported for some rows only, either as once, few or many, or as a class for expanded clones.

v_gene,abundance,j_gene,d_gene,CDR3aa,CDR3nt
TRBV30,NA,TRBJ2-1,NA,CAWSVLIDSYNEQFF,TGTGCCTGGAGTGTACTAATAGATTCCTACAATGAGCAGTTCTTC
TRBV4-2,NA,TRBJ1-5,NA,CASSQDVVLGIDQPQHF,TGTGCCAGCAGCCAAGATGTCGTTTTAGGGATCGATCAGCCCCAGCATTTT
TRBV4-2,NA,TRBJ2-3,NA,CASSQVDVGVLSTDTQYF,TGTGCCAGCAGCCAAGTTGATGTCGGGGTCCTTAGCACAGATACGCAGTATTTT
TRBV4-3,NA,TRBJ2-3,TRBD2,CASSQDLLASGGTDTQYF,TGCGCCAGCAGCCAAGATTTATTGGCTAGCGGGGGCACAGATACGCAGTATTTT
TRBV7-8,NA,TRBJ2-3,TRBD1,CASSSDRGFSDTQYF,TGTGCCAGCAGCTCGGACAGGGGGTTTTCAGATACGCAGTATTTT
TRBV30,NA,TRBJ1-1,TRBD1,CAWVGWGQVTRTEAFF,TGTGCCTGGGTGGGGTGGGGACAGGTCACCCGCACTGAAGCTTTCTTT
TRBV7-3,NA,TRBJ1-6,NA,CASSEGSYNSPLHF,TGTGCCAGCAGCGAAGGGTCCTATAATTCACCCCTCCACTTT
TRBV10-3,NA,TRBJ2-5,TRBD2,CAIRTTSGDNQETQYF,TGTGCCATCAGGACGACTAGCGGGGATAACCAAGAGACCCAGTACTTC
TRBV15,once,TRBJ2-1,TRBD2,CATSRPGTSGIGEQFF,TGTGCCACCAGCAGACCCGGGACTAGCGGGATTGGTGAGCAGTTCTTC
TRBV23-1,NA,TRBJ1-2,NA,CASSQGSSVQGMIRMFGYTF,TGCGCCAGCAGTCAGGGGAGTTCCGTACAGGGAATGATTCGGATGTTTGGCTACACCTTC
TRBV7-2,NA,TRBJ2-3,NA,CASAPPGRAVDTQYF,TGTGCCAGTGCTCCTCCGGGCAGGGCAGTAGATACGCAGTATTTT
TRBV27,few,TRBJ2-7,NA,CASTPGMGYEQYF,TGTGCCAGCACCCCGGGAATGGGTTACGAGCAGTACTTC
TRBV11-3,NA,TRBJ2-1,NA,CASSLEQGGNYNEQFF,TGTGCCAGCAGCTTAGAGCAAGGAGGGAATTACAATGAGCAGTTCTTC
TRBV19,NA,TRBJ1-2,NA,CASRPGPSYSGYTF,TGTGCCAGTAGGCCAGGACCGAGCTATAGTGGCTACACCTTC
TRBV11-1,NA,TRBJ1-5,NA,CASSLRGEGNQPQHF,TGTGCCAGCAGCTTAAGGGGAGAGGGCAATCAGCCCCAGCATTTT
TRBV7-9,NA,TRBJ1-3,TRBD1,CASSPGQGNTIYF,TGTGCCAGCAGCCCGGGACAGGGGAACACCATATATTTT
TRBV27,NA,TRBJ2-3,NA,CASSLTGPWVVGSTDTQYF,TGTGCCAGCAGTCTTACGGGGCCCTGGGTAGTGGGTAGCACAGATACGCAGTATTTT
TRBV4-1,few,TRBJ1-5,NA,CASSAQAGLNQPQHF,TGCGCCAGCAGCGCCCAAGCAGGGTTAAATCAGCCCCAGCATTTT
TRBV6-1,NA,TRBJ2-6,NA,CASSEVLSLLGANVLTF,TGTGCCAGCAGTGAAGTATTAAGCCTCCTTGGGGCCAACGTCCTGACTTTC
TRBV5-1,NA,TRBJ1-2,TRBD1,CASSVGQADRGYTF,TGCGCCAGCAGCGTGGGACAGGCCGACCGTGGCTACACCTTC
TRBV7-9,NA,TRBJ2-1,NA,CASSSAEQFF,TGTGCCAGCAGCTCCGCGGAGCAGTTCTTC
TRBV19,NA,TRBJ2-5,TRBD2,CASSTSGRETQYF,TGTGCCAGTAGTACTAGCGGGAGAGAGACCCAGTACTTC
TRBV6-1,NA,TRBJ1-1,TRBD1,CASSALTGMNTEAFF,TGTGCCAGCAGTGCTCTGACAGGGATGAACACTGAAGCTTTCTTT
TRBV20-1,few,TRBJ2-5,NA,CSASIIGTQYF,TGCAGTGCTAGTATTATCGGGACCCAGTACTTC
TRBV2,NA,TRBJ1-4,NA,CASTINEKLFF,TGTGCCAGCACCATTAATGAAAAACTGTTTTTT
TRBV6-5,NA,TRBJ2-7,TRBD1,CASSSGQGPYEQYF,TGTGCCAGCAGTTCCGGACAGGGTCCTTACGAGCAGTACTTC
TRBV6-1,NA,TRBJ2-7,NA,CASKEGVSYEQYF,TGTGCCAGCAAAGAAGGGGTTTCCTACGAGCAGTACTTC
TRBV14,NA,TRBJ2-2,NA,CASSPGRFTGELFF,TGTGCCAGCAGCCCCGGACGTTTCACCGGGGAGCTGTTTTTT